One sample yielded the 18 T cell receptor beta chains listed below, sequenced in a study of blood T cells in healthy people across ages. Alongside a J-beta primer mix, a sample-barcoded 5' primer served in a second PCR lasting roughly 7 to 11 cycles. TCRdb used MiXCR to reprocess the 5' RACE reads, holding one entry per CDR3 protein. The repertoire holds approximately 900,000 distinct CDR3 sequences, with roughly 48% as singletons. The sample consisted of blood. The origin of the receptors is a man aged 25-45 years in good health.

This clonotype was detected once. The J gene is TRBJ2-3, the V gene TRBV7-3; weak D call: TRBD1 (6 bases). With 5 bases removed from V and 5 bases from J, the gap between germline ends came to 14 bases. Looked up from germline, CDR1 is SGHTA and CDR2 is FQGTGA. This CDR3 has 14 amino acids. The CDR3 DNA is TGTGCCAGCAGCCCAGGGGTTGCCGAAGATACGCAGTATTTT. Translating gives CASSPGVAEDTQYF.

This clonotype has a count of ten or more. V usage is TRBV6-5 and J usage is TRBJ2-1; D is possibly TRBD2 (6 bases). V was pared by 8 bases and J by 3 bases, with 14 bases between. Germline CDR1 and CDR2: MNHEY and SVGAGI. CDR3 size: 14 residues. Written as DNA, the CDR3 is TGTGCCAGCTCGGGCCAGGACTACTACAATGAGCAGTTCTTC. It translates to CASSGQDYYNEQFF.

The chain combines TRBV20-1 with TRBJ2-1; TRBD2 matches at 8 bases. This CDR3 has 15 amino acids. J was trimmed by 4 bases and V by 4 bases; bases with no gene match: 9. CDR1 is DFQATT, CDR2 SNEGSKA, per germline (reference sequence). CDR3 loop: CSAKSVAGGYNEQFF. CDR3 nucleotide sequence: TGCAGTGCTAAATCTGTGGCGGGGGGTTACAATGAGCAGTTCTTC.

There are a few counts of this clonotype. CDR3 residues: CSASVGTSGGFQETQYF. The CDR3 DNA is TGCAGTGCTAGTGTGGGGACTAGCGGGGGCTTCCAAGAGACCCAGTACTTC. The chain couples TRBV20-1 to TRBJ2-5, with 14 bases lining up with TRBD2. This CDR3 region has 17 residues. The V and J ends lost 3 bases and 1 base, in that order; junction bases with no gene match: 7. Germline V gene sequence: CDR1 DFQATT, CDR2 SNEGSKA (reference sequence).

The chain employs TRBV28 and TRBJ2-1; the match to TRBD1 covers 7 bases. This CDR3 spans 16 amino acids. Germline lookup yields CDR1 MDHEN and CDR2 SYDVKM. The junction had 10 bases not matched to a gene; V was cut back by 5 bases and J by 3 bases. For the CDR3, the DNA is TGTGCCAGCAGTACGCCCACGGGACAGCACTACAATGAGCAGTTCTTC. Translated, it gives CASSTPTGQHYNEQFF.

The CDR3 loop is CASRVRQVTDTQYF. The CDR3 DNA sequence: TGCGCCAGCAGGGTGAGACAGGTCACAGATACGCAGTATTTT. This chain joins TRBV5-1 and TRBJ2-3; weak D call: TRBD1 (6 bases). Trimming removed 5 bases at V and 2 bases at J, with 12 bases between. Looked up from germline, CDR1 is SGHRS and CDR2 is YFSETQ. The CDR3 runs to 14 residues.

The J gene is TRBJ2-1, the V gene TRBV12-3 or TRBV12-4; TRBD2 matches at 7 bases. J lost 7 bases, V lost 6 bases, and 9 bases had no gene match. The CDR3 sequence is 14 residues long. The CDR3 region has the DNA TGTGCCAGCAGGGCTGTGGGGCGGGGGAATGAGCAGTTCTTC. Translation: CASRAVGRGNEQFF.

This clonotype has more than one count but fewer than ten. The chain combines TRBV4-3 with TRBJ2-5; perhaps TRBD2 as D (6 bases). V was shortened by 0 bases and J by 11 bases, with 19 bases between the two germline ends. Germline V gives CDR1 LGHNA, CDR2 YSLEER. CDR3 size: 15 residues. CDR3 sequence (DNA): TGCGCCAGCAGCCAAGATGCCCTGGACTACAATGAGCAGTACTTC. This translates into CASSQDALDYNEQYF.

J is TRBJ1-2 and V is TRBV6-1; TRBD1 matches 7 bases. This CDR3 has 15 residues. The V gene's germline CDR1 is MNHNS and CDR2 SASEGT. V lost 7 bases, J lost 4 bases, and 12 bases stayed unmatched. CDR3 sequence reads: CASTGGQAGFYGYTF. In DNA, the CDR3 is TGTGCCAGCACCGGCGGACAGGCGGGATTCTATGGCTACACCTTC.

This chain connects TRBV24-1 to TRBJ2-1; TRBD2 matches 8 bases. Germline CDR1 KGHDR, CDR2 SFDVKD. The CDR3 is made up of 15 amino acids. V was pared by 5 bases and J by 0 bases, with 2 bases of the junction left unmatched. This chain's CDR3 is CATSGGTSSYNEQFF. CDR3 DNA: TGTGCCACCAGTGGAGGGACTAGCTCCTACAATGAGCAGTTCTTC.

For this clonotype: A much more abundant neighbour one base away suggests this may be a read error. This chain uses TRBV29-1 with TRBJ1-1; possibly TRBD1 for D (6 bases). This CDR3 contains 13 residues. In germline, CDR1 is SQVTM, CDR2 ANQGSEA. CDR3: CNVVRDTNTEAFF. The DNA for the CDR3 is TGCAACGTTGTCCGGGACACGAACACTGAAGCTTTCTTT. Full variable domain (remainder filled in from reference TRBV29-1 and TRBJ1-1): SAVISQKPSRDICQRGTSLTIQCQVDSQVTMMFWYRQQPGQSLTLIATANQGSEATYESGFVIDKFPISRPNLTFSTLTVSNMSPEDSSIYLCNVVRDTNTEAFFGQGTRLTVV.

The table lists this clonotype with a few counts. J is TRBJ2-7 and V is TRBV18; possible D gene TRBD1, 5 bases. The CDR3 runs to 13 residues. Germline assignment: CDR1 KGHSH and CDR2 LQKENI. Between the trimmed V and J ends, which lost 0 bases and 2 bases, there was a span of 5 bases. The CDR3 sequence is CASSPPRAYEQYF. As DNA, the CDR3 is TGTGCCAGCTCACCACCCAGGGCCTACGAGCAGTACTTC.

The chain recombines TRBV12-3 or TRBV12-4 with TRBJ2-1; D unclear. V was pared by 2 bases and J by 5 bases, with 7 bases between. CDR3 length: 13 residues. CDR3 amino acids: CASSLTDNNEQFF. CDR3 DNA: TGTGCCAGCAGTTTAACAGATAACAATGAGCAGTTCTTC.

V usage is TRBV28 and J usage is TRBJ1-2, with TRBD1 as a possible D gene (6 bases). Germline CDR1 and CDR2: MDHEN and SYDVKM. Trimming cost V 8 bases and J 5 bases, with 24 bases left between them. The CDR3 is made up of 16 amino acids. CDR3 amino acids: CASQRGGALLGYGYTF. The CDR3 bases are TGTGCCAGCCAGAGGGGGGGGGCTCTCTTAGGGTATGGCTACACCTTC.

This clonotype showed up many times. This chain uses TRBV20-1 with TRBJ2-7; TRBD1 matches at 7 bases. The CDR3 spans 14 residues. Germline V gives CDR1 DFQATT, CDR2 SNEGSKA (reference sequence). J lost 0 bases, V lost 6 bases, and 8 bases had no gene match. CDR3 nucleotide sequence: TGCAGTGCCGAATGGGACAGTAACTCCTACGAGCAGTACTTC. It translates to CSAEWDSNSYEQYF.

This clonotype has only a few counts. CDR3 protein: CSVDGIAGAYEQYF. DNA of the CDR3: TGCAGCGTTGATGGGATAGCGGGGGCCTACGAGCAGTACTTC. This chain joins TRBV29-1 and TRBJ2-7, with 9 bases matching TRBD2. The CDR3 contains 14 residues. The V segment lost 3 bases and the J segment 2 bases; nucleotides outside the gene matches: 5. CDR1 and CDR2 from the germline V gene are SQVTM and ANQGSEA.

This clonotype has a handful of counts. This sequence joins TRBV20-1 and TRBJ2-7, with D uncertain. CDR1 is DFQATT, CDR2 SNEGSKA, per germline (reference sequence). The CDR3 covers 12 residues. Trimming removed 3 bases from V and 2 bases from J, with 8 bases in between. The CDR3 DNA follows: TGCAGTGCTAGTCGGCAGACCTACGAGCAGTACTTC. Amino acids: CSASRQTYEQYF.

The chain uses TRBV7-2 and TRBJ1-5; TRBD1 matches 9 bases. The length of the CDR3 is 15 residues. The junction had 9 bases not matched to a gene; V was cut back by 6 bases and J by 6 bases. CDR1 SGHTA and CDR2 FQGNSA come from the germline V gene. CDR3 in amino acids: CASSWDRAGSQPQHF. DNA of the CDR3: TGTGCCAGCAGTTGGGACAGGGCGGGAAGTCAGCCCCAGCATTTT. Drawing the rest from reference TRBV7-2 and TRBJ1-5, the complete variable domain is GAGVSQSPSNKVTEKGKDVELRCDPISGHTALYWYRQSLGQGLEFLIYFQGNSAPDKSGLPSDRFSAERTGGSVSTLTIQRTQQEDSAVYLCASSWDRAGSQPQHFGDGTRLSIL.